This TCR beta chain appears in the sequencing data of a study of shared clonotypes between healthy human individuals. It was at deep level that the assay was run. The assay was immunoSEQ multiplex PCR, and TCRdb's table has in-frame clones only and misses some. The data show millions of clones, with 85% to 95% seen just once and around 0.13% held by the top ten. Comments on this clone: Its antigen is unknown.

CDR1 SGDLS and CDR2 YYNGEE come from the germline V gene. V was pared by 0 bases and J by 1 base, with 9 bases between. The CDR3 has 15 residues. Whole-study findings and limits: Clonotypes shared by all four sorted-subset donors had higher generation probabilities than non-shared clonotypes. Naive CD4 clonotypes were shared across a few donors at around 5.4%.

The clonotype originates from a man between 18 and 29 years old in good health. Sequencing was performed on naive CD4+ T cells sorted from blood. Subset noted: CD45RA+ positively selected. The chain uses TRBV9 and TRBJ2-3; no reliable D call. In DNA form, the CDR3 reads TGTGCCAGCAGCGTAGTTCTTACAGGCACAGATACGCAGTATTTT. Translated: CASSVVLTGTDTQYF.